This TCR beta chain was recovered during a study of regulatory T cells in long-lasting Graves disease. Investigators prepared the TCR beta libraries by applying iRepertoire HTBI primers and Arm-PCR of CDR3 regions. In the original analysis: Identified segments across samples numbered some 62 TRBV and approximately 15 TRBJ. TCRdb called the multiplex PCR reads again in MiXCR, with one record for every CDR3 protein. The V and J calls, along with clone size, are taken from TCRdb and not from the paper's own processing. The table shows roughly 450,000 distinct CDR3 sequences, with around 20% occurring only once. Time point given: persistent/refractory GD, antithyroid drugs over 5 years with positive TRAb. Preparation of the TCR library used RNA extracted from PBMCs. Recruitment took place at an endocrinology department in Xi'an, China. The CDR3 runs to 18 residues. The V end lost 5 bases, the J end lost 0 bases, and 20 bases lay between the germline ends.

As for this clonotype: What it binds is not known.

Study conclusions and caveats: Segments TRBV28, TRBJ1-2 and TRBJ2-5 showed preferential usage in persistent disease.

This clonotype originated in a female donor with Graves disease. The chain recombines TRBV12-3 or TRBV12-4 with TRBJ2-1, with D perhaps being TRBD1 or TRBD2 (6 bases each). Sequenced here: peripheral blood mononuclear cells (PBMCs), sampled when the disease was refractory, from a patient treated with antithyroid drugs. In DNA, the CDR3 is TGTGCCAGCAGTCTCGGGGTTTGGGGGGCGCGCTCCTACAATGAGCAGTTCTTC. Its translation is CASSLGVWGARSYNEQFF.